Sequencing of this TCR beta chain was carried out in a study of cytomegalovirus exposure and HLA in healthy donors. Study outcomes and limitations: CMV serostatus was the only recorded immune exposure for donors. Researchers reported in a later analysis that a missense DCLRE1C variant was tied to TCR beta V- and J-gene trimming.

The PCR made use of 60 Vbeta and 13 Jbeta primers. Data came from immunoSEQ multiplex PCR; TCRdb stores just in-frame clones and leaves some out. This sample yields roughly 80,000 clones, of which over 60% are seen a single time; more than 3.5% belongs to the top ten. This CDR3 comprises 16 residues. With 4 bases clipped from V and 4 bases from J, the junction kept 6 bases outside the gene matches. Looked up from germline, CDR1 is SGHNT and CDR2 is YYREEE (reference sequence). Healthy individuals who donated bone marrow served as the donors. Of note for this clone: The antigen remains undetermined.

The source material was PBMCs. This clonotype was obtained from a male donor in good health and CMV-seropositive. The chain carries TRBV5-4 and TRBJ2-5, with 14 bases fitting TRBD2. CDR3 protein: CASSPGTSGGGETQYF. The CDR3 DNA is TGTGCCAGCAGCCCGGGGACTAGCGGGGGAGGAGAGACCCAGTACTTC.